Given below is one TCR beta chain in context. These data come from a study of blood T cell repertoires in COVID-19. The wider study: The recovered donors of Cohort 3 showed two negative PCRs, clearance, or symptom resolution. The United States, Italy and Spain were the sources of the acute and convalescent COVID-19 samples.

The participants were between roughly 18 and 90 years old and came from 24 US areas. V was pared by 1 base and J by 3 bases, with 9 bases between. Germline loops: CDR1 LGHDT, CDR2 YNNKEL (reference sequence). This CDR3 spans 14 amino acids. In the original analysis: Quantification of nucleated cells was approximated via reference gene primer amplification. Only in-frame clones appear in the TCRdb table, and some are missing; sequencing was by immunoSEQ multiplex PCR. Clone size and V and J calls were adopted from that table, with D and trimming inferred from the DNA. Seen here are approximately 150,000 clones, nearly 85% observed once, and the top ten hold 3% to 4.5%.

What was sequenced was PBMCs or T cells enriched from blood (not recorded which). This clonotype was sampled from a man aged 50 to 60 in a cohort exposed to, infected with or recovered from COVID-19 (not recorded which). This chain connects TRBV3-1 (or the pseudogene TRBV3-2) to TRBJ1-1; a weak D match, TRBD1 (5 bases). The CDR3 DNA follows: TGTGCCAGCAGCCAAGGCGGGGGGTACACTGAAGCTTTCTTT. The encoded protein is CASSQGGGYTEAFF.